Shown below are 30 T cell receptor beta chains from a single sample sequenced in a study of T-cell reconstitution after alpha-beta-depleted transplantation in children. A TCRbeta library incorporating unique molecular identifiers was prepared. TCRdb ran MiXCR on the PCR reads and lists one entry per CDR3 protein. The table includes 800,000 to 1,000,000 distinct CDR3 sequences, about 26% detected once. This specimen consisted of PBMCs, mostly from graft donor cells, obtained 360 days after TCRalphabeta/CD19-depleted stem cell transplant. These receptors originate from a boy younger than two who had a stem cell transplant for SCID, so the T cells may come from the graft donor.

The chain has TRBV2 and TRBJ2-5; TRBD1 aligns across 9 bases. Germline V lookup: CDR1 SNHLY, CDR2 FYNNEI. V lost 9 bases and J lost 6; bases outside the gene matches: 14. The CDR3 sequence is 15 residues long. CDR3 residues: CARRGGTTGGKTQYF. The CDR3 nucleotides read TGTGCCAGGAGAGGGGGTACGACAGGGGGAAAGACCCAGTACTTC.

In its sample, this clonotype was seen a few times. V gene TRBV6-2 or TRBV6-3 combines with J gene TRBJ2-7; tentatively, D is TRBD2 (5 bases). The CDR3 is made up of 12 amino acids. The germline V and J ends were trimmed by 7 bases and 3 bases, with 10 bases remaining between them. Germline V lookup: CDR1 MNHEY, CDR2 SVGEGT. CDR3 bases: TGTGCCAGCAAACGGGGAAGCTACGAGCAGTACTTC. Its protein is CASKRGSYEQYF.

This sequence joins TRBV6-2 or TRBV6-3 and TRBJ1-1; D is unresolved. CDR1 is MNHEY, CDR2 SVGEGT, per germline. Trimming took off 0 bases at V and 0 bases at J, with 11 bases between the two ends. The CDR3 consists of 16 residues. The CDR3 DNA sequence: TGTGCCAGCAGTTACTCAACGGGCAATATGAACACTGAAGCTTTCTTT. Amino acid sequence: CASSYSTGNMNTEAFF.

This clonotype was observed a handful of times. This chain uses TRBV20-1 with TRBJ2-3, with unresolved D. Germline V CDR1 and CDR2: DFQATT, SNEGSKA (reference sequence). The ends were cut back, 3 bases at V and 2 bases at J, with 12 bases in the middle. The CDR3 spans 14 residues. CDR3 sequence (DNA): TGCAGTGCTAGCTGGCAGCTTCACACAGATACGCAGTATTTT. This codes for CSASWQLHTDTQYF.

The rearrangement uses TRBV10-3 and TRBJ1-3, with TRBD1 as a possible D gene (5 bases). V was shortened by 10 bases and J by 0 bases, with 13 bases between the two germline ends. The CDR3 length is 14 residues. Germline V CDR1 and CDR2: ENHRY, SYGVKD. The CDR3 region has the DNA TGTGCCACCGCGGGACCGACCTCTGGAAACACCATATATTTT. Translated: CATAGPTSGNTIYF.

The rearrangement links TRBV25-1 to TRBJ2-7; D may be TRBD1 (5 bases). Trimming stripped 4 bases from V and 8 bases from J, with 12 bases between. The CDR3 totals 12 residues. The germline V gene has CDR1 MGHDK and CDR2 SYGVNS. This chain's CDR3 is CASSGPREQQYF. CDR3 nucleotides: TGTGCCAGCAGTGGACCCAGGGAACAGCAGTACTTC.

The rearrangement joins TRBV5-1 to TRBJ1-2; maybe TRBD1 (5 bases). V gave up 0 bases and J gave up 7 bases, with 10 bases separating them. The CDR3 contains 13 residues. CDR1 SGHRS and CDR2 YFSETQ come from the germline V gene. The CDR3 spells CASSLAPGSGYTF. The DNA for the CDR3 is TGCGCCAGCAGCTTGGCCCCAGGGAGTGGCTACACCTTC. The complete variable domain, with remaining parts taken from reference TRBV5-1 and TRBJ1-2, reads KAGVTQTPRYLIKTRGQQVTLSCSPISGHRSVSWYQQTPGQGLQFLFEYFSETQRNKGNFPGRFSGRQFSNSRSEMNVSTLELGDSALYLCASSLAPGSGYTFGSGTRLTVV.

The table lists this clonotype with a few counts. The J gene is TRBJ2-7, the V gene TRBV28; D unclear. Germline values: CDR1 MDHEN, CDR2 SYDVKM. Trimming removed 6 bases at V and 5 bases at J, with 11 bases between. This CDR3 comprises 12 residues. CDR3 region: CASRGSRHEQYF. In nucleotides, the CDR3 is TGTGCCAGCAGGGGGTCACGACACGAGCAGTACTTC.

This clonotype was seen repeatedly, ten times or more. The chain employs TRBV28 and TRBJ2-3; 10 nucleotides agree with TRBD1. The CDR3 length is 15 residues. Trimming removed 9 bases from V and 1 base from J; junction bases left unmatched: 7. Germline CDR1 MDHEN, CDR2 SYDVKM. DNA of the CDR3: TGTGCCAGTGGGACCGGGACAGGGGGCACAGATACGCAGTATTTT. This sequence encodes CASGTGTGGTDTQYF.

The DNA for the CDR3 is TGTGCCAGCAGGCCACAGAAGGGGACGCAGTATTTT. Translated: CASRPQKGTQYF. The J gene is TRBJ2-3, the V gene TRBV3-1; D possibly corresponds to TRBD1 (5 bases). Germline V gene sequence: CDR1 LGHDT, CDR2 YNNKEL (reference sequence). The V gene lost 6 bases and the J gene lost 9 bases, with 13 bases spanning the gap. CDR3 size: 12 residues.

This rearrangement joins TRBV2 to TRBJ2-2; no clear D. CDR3 length: 12 amino acids. Trimming left V 7 bases short and J 6 bases short, with 9 bases between. The germline V gene encodes CDR1 SNHLY and CDR2 FYNNEI. CDR3 sequence reads: CASTPTAGELFF. The CDR3 DNA is TGTGCCAGCACCCCTACCGCCGGGGAGCTGTTTTTT.

Concerning this clonotype: This clone may be a read error of a much larger clone one base away. The CDR3 carries no conserved terminal phenylalanine or tryptophan, so it likely arises from a read error. The chain is built from TRBV6-1 and TRBJ1-4; D possibly corresponds to TRBD1 (6 bases). This CDR3 is built from 14 residues. The germline gives CDR1 MNHNS, CDR2 SASEGT. V was shortened by 5 bases and J by 8 bases, with 15 bases between the two germline ends. The CDR3 DNA reads TGTGCCAGCAGTCTTCAGGGAGGGGGAGAAAAACTGTTTTGT. This encodes CASSLQGGGEKLFC.

The V and J genes are TRBV6-1 and TRBJ1-4; the D gene is possibly TRBD1 (5 bases). Germline-derived CDR1 and CDR2 are MNHNS and SASEGT. The CDR3 is 15 amino acids. Trimming left V 9 bases short and J 8 bases short, with 22 bases between. CDR3 in DNA: TGTGCCAGTAGCCCCCAGGGAAAGGGCAAAGAAAAACTGTTTTTT. Translation: CASSPQGKGKEKLFF.

The V call is TRBV12-3 or TRBV12-4, the J call TRBJ2-5; D call uncertain. This CDR3 has 14 residues. V lost 2 bases, J lost 4 bases, and 11 bases lay in between. The CDR3 nucleotides read TGTGCCAGCAGTTTACAGGTATCGCGAGAGACCCAGTACTTC. Protein product: CASSLQVSRETQYF.

V is TRBV7-2 and J is TRBJ2-7; D uncertain. Germline V gene data show CDR1 as SGHTA and CDR2 as FQGNSA. Trimming left V 2 bases short and J 10 bases short, with 15 bases between. The CDR3 sequence is 13 residues long. The CDR3, as DNA: TGTGCCAGCAGCTTATTGTCTCTGAGAGGCCAGTACTTC. Protein product: CASSLLSLRGQYF.

This clonotype was counted many times. The CDR3 reads CASSLSPPEAFF. CDR3 bases: TGTGCCAGCAGCTTATCCCCCCCTGAAGCTTTCTTT. The gene calls are TRBV7-6 and TRBJ1-1, with D unresolved. Trimming took 2 bases from V and 6 from J, leaving 7 bases between them. This CDR3 comprises 12 residues. Looked up from germline, CDR1 is SGHVS and CDR2 is FNYEAQ.

This clonotype was counted a few times. The chain uses TRBV10-2 and TRBJ1-1; 7 bases fit TRBD1. This CDR3 is 13 amino acids long. V shed 6 bases and J 2 bases; nucleotides not matched to a gene: 3. Looked up from germline, CDR1 is WSHSY and CDR2 is SAAADI. In DNA, the CDR3 is TGCGCCAGCAGAGGGACAGAAAACACTGAAGCTTTCTTT. Translation gives CASRGTENTEAFF.

The chain combines TRBV3-1 with TRBJ2-1; 8 bases agree with TRBD1. The V gene's germline CDR1 is LGHDT and CDR2 YNNKEL (reference sequence). V shed 5 bases, J shed 7 bases, and the junction held 10 bases outside the gene matches. This CDR3 region has 15 residues. The CDR3 DNA reads as TGTGCCAGCAGCTTAGCCGGGACAGGTGGGAATGAGCAGTTCTTC. It specifies CASSLAGTGGNEQFF.

The rearrangement uses TRBV3-1 and TRBJ1-2; 10 positions match TRBD1. Germline V CDR1 and CDR2: LGHDT, YNNKEL (reference sequence). V was clipped by 2 bases and J by 8 bases; unmatched bases: 5. The CDR3 consists of 14 residues. The chain's CDR3 is CASSQNPTGGGYTF. The CDR3 bases are TGTGCCAGCAGCCAAAACCCGACAGGGGGCGGCTACACCTTC.

The chain employs TRBV5-1 and TRBJ2-3; 8 nucleotides align to TRBD2. The CDR3 runs 17 residues. Looked up from germline, CDR1 is SGHRS and CDR2 is YFSETQ. J was trimmed by 5 bases and V by 0 bases; bases with no gene match: 11. The CDR3 coding sequence is TGCGCCAGCAGCTTGGCCCACTCGGGACTAGGAGAAGATACGCAGTATTTT. This translates into CASSLAHSGLGEDTQYF.

This chain links TRBV11-2 with TRBJ2-7, with D perhaps TRBD1 (6 bases). The germline CDR1 and CDR2 sequences are SGHAT and FQNNGV. V lost 6 bases to trimming and J lost 1 base, with 16 bases between them. CDR3 length equals 15 residues. Here the CDR3 DNA reads TGTGCCAGCAGTTTTATGAGGGACAAGTCCTACGAGCAGTACTTC. Translation gives CASSFMRDKSYEQYF.

This clonotype was detected a few times. The chain combines TRBV5-6 with TRBJ2-7; D is uncertain. Germline V gives CDR1 SGHDT, CDR2 YYEEEE. The ends were cut back, 6 bases at V and 2 bases at J, with 18 bases in the middle. The CDR3 is made up of 15 amino acids. CDR3 protein: CASNLLGSAAYEQYF. Here the CDR3 DNA reads TGTGCCAGCAACCTGTTGGGAAGCGCCGCCTACGAGCAGTACTTC.

This clonotype was seen a handful of times. CDR3 bases: TGTGCCAGCAGCTCCCCTTTCGGTGAAGCTTTCTTT. Its translation is CASSSPFGEAFF. The rearrangement links TRBV5-5 to TRBJ1-1; D not certain. The CDR3 is 12 residues long. Deletions cut 3 bases from V and 7 bases from J, with 10 bases between. Looked up from germline, CDR1 is SGHKS and CDR2 is YYEKEE (reference sequence).

The rearrangement links TRBV25-1 to TRBJ2-3, with a tentative D call TRBD2 (6 bases). The CDR3 has 14 residues. CDR1 and CDR2 (germline): MGHDK, SYGVNS. The V and J ends lost 2 bases and 3 bases respectively, with 9 bases between them. For the CDR3, the DNA is TGTGCCAGCAGTGAACACGGGGGAACAGATACGCAGTATTTT. This encodes CASSEHGGTDTQYF.

This rearrangement joins TRBV6-6 to TRBJ1-6; maybe TRBD1 (6 bases). The CDR3 runs to 13 residues. The germline CDR1 and CDR2 sequences are MNHNY and SVGAGI (reference sequence). Trimming took off 5 bases at V and 11 bases at J, with 13 bases between the two ends. CDR3 in amino acids: CASSPFGGPPLHF. The CDR3 nucleotides are TGTGCCAGCAGTCCGTTTGGGGGCCCACCCCTCCACTTT.

This clonotype showed up just once. This chain joins TRBV21-1 and TRBJ1-1; the table calls TRBD1, which could not be checked here. TRBV21-1 is noted as a pseudogene. The CDR3 covers 13 residues. The CDR3 DNA is TGTGCCAGCAGCAAAGGGGCAGGGGTGGGCGCTTTCTTT. This codes for CASSKGAGVGAFF.

This rearrangement joins TRBV28 to TRBJ2-5, with unresolved D. The V gene lost 6 bases and the J gene lost 4 bases, with 12 bases spanning the gap. From germline, CDR1 is MDHEN and CDR2 SYDVKM. The CDR3 contains 13 residues. The DNA of the CDR3 is TGTGCCAGCAGGATAGGAATCCGAGAGACCCAGTACTTC. It is translated as CASRIGIRETQYF. Combining the CDR3 with reference TRBV28 and TRBJ2-5 gives the whole variable domain DVKVTQSSRYLVKRTGEKVFLECVQDMDHENMFWYRQDPGLGLRLIYFSYDVKMKEKGDIPEGYSVSREKKERFSLILESASTNQTSMYLCASRIGIRETQYFGPGTRLLVL.

The chain recombines TRBV29-1 with TRBJ2-5, with D possibly matching TRBD2 (5 bases). This CDR3 spans 12 amino acids. V lost 7 bases and J lost 0, with 9 bases in between. CDR1 and CDR2 (germline): SQVTM, ANQGSEA. CDR3 DNA: TGCAGCGGCCGGACTTACCAAGAGACCCAGTACTTC. This codes for CSGRTYQETQYF.

This clonotype was counted a few times. The chain couples TRBV7-7 to TRBJ2-1, with 12 bases lining up with TRBD2. Germline lookup yields CDR1 SSHAT and CDR2 FNYEAQ (reference sequence). The CDR3 runs to 16 residues. The junction had 9 bases not matched to a gene; V was cut back by 6 bases and J by 6 bases. The CDR3 sequence: CASSSSSGGARNEQFF. The CDR3 DNA sequence: TGTGCCAGCAGTTCCTCTAGCGGGGGGGCCCGCAATGAGCAGTTCTTC.

This clonotype came up a few times. The V call is TRBV6-2 or TRBV6-3, the J call TRBJ1-4; TRBD1 matches at 9 bases. With 3 bases clipped from V and 6 bases from J, the junction kept 8 bases outside the gene matches. Germline lookup yields CDR1 MNHEY and CDR2 SVGEGT. The length of the CDR3 is 16 residues. In nucleotides, the CDR3 is TGTGCCAGCAGTTATGGTGGACAGGGGAAGGATGAAAAACTGTTTTTT. Translating gives CASSYGGQGKDEKLFF.